The 6 T cell receptor beta chains below come from one sample, sequenced in a study of response to subunit inactivated influenza vaccine. Using its own MiXCR run on the RT-PCR reads, TCRdb lists one record per CDR3 protein. The repertoire holds just under 550,000 distinct CDR3 sequences, with roughly 25% as singletons. The same data also went into a second study, on T cells expressing NK-cell markers. That paper states: Template switching by 5'RACE with UMIs generated the TCR beta cDNA.

The sample in question was CD4+ T cells sorted from PBMCs, obtained 12 days after vaccination. All receptors derive from a middle-aged man who received an inactivated influenza vaccine.

The rearrangement links TRBV18 to TRBJ2-7; 9 bases are shared with TRBD1. Germline V CDR1 and CDR2: KGHSH, LQKENI. The CDR3 runs to 15 residues. After removal of 3 bases from V and 4 bases from J, the junction contained 7 bases not matched to a gene. DNA for the CDR3: TGTGCCAGCTCACCTCAACCGGGACAGGGATACGAGCAGTACTTC. Its translation is CASSPQPGQGYEQYF.

J is TRBJ2-2 and V is TRBV18; weak D call: TRBD2 (5 bases). V was pared by 3 bases and J by 3 bases, with 11 bases between. This CDR3 contains 15 residues. Germline loops: CDR1 KGHSH, CDR2 LQKENI. CDR3 DNA: TGTGCCAGCTCACCCGGGATGTCGGACACCGGGGAGCTGTTTTTT. Amino acids: CASSPGMSDTGELFF. The full variable domain, with the rest looked up from reference TRBV18 and TRBJ2-2, is NAGVMQNPRHLVRRRGQEARLRCSPMKGHSHVYWYRQLPEEGLKFMVYLQKENIIDESGMPKERFSAEFPKEGPSILRIQQVVRGDSAAYFCASSPGMSDTGELFFGEGSRLTVL.

The chain joins TRBV18 to TRBJ2-6; D is uncertain. The CDR3 runs to 15 residues. The V end was cut by 4 bases, the J end by 1 base, with 8 bases between. Germline V gene data show CDR1 as KGHSH and CDR2 as LQKENI. The CDR3 region is CASSHPRSGANVLTF. CDR3 DNA sequence: TGTGCCAGCTCACACCCTAGGTCTGGGGCCAACGTCCTGACTTTC.

This clonotype occurred many times. The CDR3, as DNA: TGTGCCAGCAGCCTCGGACAGTTGATCACCGGGGAGCTGTTTTTT. Its protein product is CASSLGQLITGELFF. This rearrangement joins TRBV13 to TRBJ2-2; D may be TRBD1 (6 bases). CDR1 is PRHDT, CDR2 FYEKMQ, per germline (reference sequence). Trimming cost V 5 bases and J 4 bases, with 14 bases left between them. This CDR3 has 15 residues.

This clonotype has just a few counts. The chain uses TRBV6-2 or TRBV6-3 and TRBJ2-1; 7 bases match TRBD2. CDR3 length equals 16 residues. J gave up 5 bases and V 4 bases, and 11 bases lay outside the gene matches. Germline V CDR1 and CDR2: MNHEY, SVGEGT. CDR3 nucleotide sequence: TGTGCCAGCAGTTTACTAGCGACGTTTCCCCACAATGAGCAGTTCTTC. Translated: CASSLLATFPHNEQFF.

This chain connects TRBV6-1 to TRBJ2-1; 11 positions agree with TRBD2. The germline V gene encodes CDR1 MNHNS and CDR2 SASEGT. V shed 6 bases, J shed 5 bases, and the junction held 6 bases outside the gene matches. The CDR3 length is 15 residues. Here the CDR3 DNA reads TGTGCCAGCAGCTGGGGACTAGCGGCGAACAATGAGCAGTTCTTC. Residues: CASSWGLAANNEQFF.